This entry concerns a single T cell receptor beta chain. Its specificity is not known. Trimming shortened V by 5 bases and J by 6 bases, and 11 bases separated the two germline ends. The CDR3 has 12 residues. Germline V CDR1 and CDR2: SGHAT, FQNNGV. These data belong to a study of shared clonotypes between healthy human individuals. General study points: Sequencing depth was expected to influence donor clonotype sharing. With few donors, the genetic and exposure-history diversity represented was limited.

Measured with immunoSEQ multiplex PCR; TCRdb has only the in-frame clones, and not every one. The sample includes fewer than 1.6 million clones, 98% to 99% of them seen just once. Sequenced sample: naive CD4+ T cells sorted from blood. The subset is: CD45RA+ positively selected. The receptor comes from a man aged 25 to 40 in good health. V is TRBV11-2 and J is TRBJ2-7, with TRBD1 as a possible D gene (6 bases). CDR3: CASSLDRSEQYF. Written as DNA, the CDR3 is TGTGCCAGCAGCCTTGACAGGAGCGAGCAGTACTTC.